The source of this T cell receptor (beta chain) is a study of neurological immune-mediated disorders (dated by TCRdb to about 2019). Background for the entire study: Among the roughly 35 multiple sclerosis patients, relapsing-remitting MS accounted for about 31 and secondary progressive MS accounted for 3. Peripheral blood TCR-beta repertoires from patients with HTLV-I-associated myelopathy (HAM/TSP), patients with multiple sclerosis, and healthy controls were compared in the study using UMI-based sequencing. The 106 TCR-beta libraries covered PBMC samples along with longitudinal samples, technical triplicates, and paired sorted CD4+ and CD8+ T-cell subsets. The cohort was made up of about 68 subjects, consisting of some 15 HAM/TSP patients, about 35 multiple sclerosis patients and about 20 healthy controls.

Results the study describes overall, beyond this receptor: The highest TCR clonal expansion was observed in HAM/TSP patients, whereas the lowest was observed in MS patients, even when compared with healthy controls. In phylogenetic analysis, the repertoires of 18 of 34 MS patients grouped into a cluster of related CDR3 sequences, which suggests a possible signature at the repertoire level. No identical CDR3 amino acid sequences were found to be shared among expanded clones across subjects, suggesting that TCR-beta repertoires were private in all groups. No clinical or MRI features were associated with the MS cluster, and the authors said that larger cohorts are needed.

Libraries from unsorted PBMCs were made from 2 million PBMCs kept in RNAlater at -80 degrees C until RNA extraction. The multiple sclerosis patients were enrolled in a US clinical protocol that used magnetic resonance imaging to evaluate disease progression. Peripheral blood was subjected to Ficoll-Hypaque density gradient centrifugation to isolate PBMCs, which were then cryopreserved in liquid nitrogen. cDNA synthesis used template-switch 5'RACE with a primer carrying a 10-nucleotide random unique molecular identifier tagging each TCR transcript. Every sequencing run covered 15-18 subjects and yielded more than 160 million TCR-beta sequences. The RNeasy kit was used for extraction of total RNA. TCR-beta VDJ regions were amplified with primers for the TCR constant region and the 5'RACE anchor, using the KAPA Real-time Library Amplification kit. Sample indexes and Illumina adaptors were added in a first PCR, after which library yield was increased in a second PCR. The roughly 650 bp TCR product was size-selected on a 2% E-gel SizeSelection system after Ampure bead purification. Before pooling, library quality was assessed on a Bioanalyzer, concentration was determined with Qubit, and library quantification was performed with the Kapa Library Quantification kit. Libraries were sequenced paired-end 2 x 150 bp on an Illumina HiSeq 2500. To increase sequence diversity, roughly 24-32% phiX was spiked into each library pool. The published analysis was carried out like this. Quality-filtered reads were processed with the UMI-based MiGEC pipeline, and over 85% of raw TCR sequences were removed by the MiGEC pipeline during error correction. IMGT germline references were used for aligning VDJ genes, and each clonotype was defined as a unique CDR3 amino acid sequence together with its V-J genes. Clonal expansion, Shannon diversity, and CDR3 relatedness (CalcPairwiseDistances, ClusterSamples) were evaluated with VDJtools, and phylogenetic trees were built with CLCbio workbench. Expanded clones were defined as having at least 8 unique UMIs, based on coefficient-of-variation modelling across technical triplicates. TCRdb handled the public reads itself, with Q25 trimming in fastp and clone calling in MiXCR, and kept productive beta chains. Entries that share a CDR3 protein sequence are merged under the most common genes and DNA. The V and J calls, along with clone size, are taken from TCRdb and not from the paper's own processing. The sample records 25,000 to 30,000 distinct CDR3 sequences, about 3% of which are singletons. Approximately 6.7% of the sample is taken by the ten largest.

After removal of 1 base from V and 3 bases from J, the junction retains 8 bases not matched to a gene. Counted from cysteine to phenylalanine, this CDR3 has 17 amino acids. Only the CDR3 DNA is retained, 51 bases long and in frame from the first base. CDR1 and CDR2 were assigned from the germline V gene as KGHSH and LQKENI. This clonotype appeared a few times. The specificity of this receptor is unknown. The record has no base qualities; no much larger clone is one base away. What was sequenced was PBMCs. This chain is built from TRBV18 and TRBJ2-1; 8 bases in the junction line up with TRBD2. This clonotype originated in a woman in her twenties or thirties with multiple sclerosis. The CDR3 region: CASSPRSGTRVYNEQFF. Here is the DNA: TGTGCCAGCTCACCACGATCAGGGACTAGAGTCTACAATGAGCAGTTCTTC.